A selection of T cell receptor beta chains follows, all from one sample in a study of blood T cell repertoires in COVID-19. Data came from immunoSEQ multiplex PCR; TCRdb stores just in-frame clones and leaves some out. This table has about 240,000 clones, roughly 85% appearing once. The sequenced sample consisted of peripheral blood. The receptor set was obtained from a man over 45 with COVID-19, enrolled during active disease. Both conserved end residues are part of each CDR3. The D gene is left open where the match is weak.

j_gene: TRBJ1-5; v_gene: TRBV20-1; d_gene: NA; CDR3aa: CSASFVDYHNQPQHF
j_gene: TRBJ1-2; v_gene: TRBV19; d_gene: TRBD1; CDR3aa: CASADRAYGYTF
j_gene: TRBJ2-5; v_gene: TRBV3-1/TRBV3-2; d_gene: TRBD1; CDR3aa: CASSQPGQGVQETQYF
j_gene: TRBJ2-1; v_gene: TRBV7-3; d_gene: TRBD2; CDR3aa: CASSSLRGDYNEQFF
j_gene: TRBJ2-5; v_gene: TRBV15; d_gene: NA; CDR3aa: CATSPTTGGLWETQYF
j_gene: TRBJ1-4; v_gene: TRBV7-2; d_gene: TRBD1; CDR3aa: CASSSGQGALIEKLFF
j_gene: TRBJ2-5; v_gene: TRBV3-1/TRBV3-2; d_gene: NA; CDR3aa: CASSQGGMGTQYF
j_gene: TRBJ1-5; v_gene: TRBV19; d_gene: NA; CDR3aa: CASSMLGASNQPQHF
j_gene: TRBJ2-5; v_gene: TRBV11-1; d_gene: TRBD2; CDR3aa: CASARGAGETQYF
j_gene: TRBJ2-1; v_gene: TRBV28; d_gene: TRBD1; CDR3aa: CASSPLTGSSYNEQFF
j_gene: TRBJ1-4; v_gene: TRBV5-8; d_gene: NA; CDR3aa: CASSLPGGATNEKLFF
j_gene: TRBJ2-5; v_gene: TRBV4-1; d_gene: NA; CDR3aa: CASSPLRQAAQETQYF
j_gene: TRBJ2-5; v_gene: TRBV18; d_gene: TRBD2; CDR3aa: CASSPPNSGGRETQYF
j_gene: TRBJ2-2; v_gene: TRBV18; d_gene: NA; CDR3aa: CASSPRRNENTGELFF
j_gene: TRBJ2-3; v_gene: TRBV19; d_gene: TRBD1; CDR3aa: CASSQGASDTQYF
j_gene: TRBJ1-6; v_gene: TRBV4-3; d_gene: NA; CDR3aa: CASSQELQGIGSPLHF
j_gene: TRBJ1-1; v_gene: TRBV5-1; d_gene: NA; CDR3aa: CASRIWDMNTEAFF
j_gene: TRBJ2-1; v_gene: TRBV27; d_gene: TRBD2; CDR3aa: CASTPGGGWNEQFF
j_gene: TRBJ1-2; v_gene: TRBV28; d_gene: NA; CDR3aa: CASSLALNYGYTF
j_gene: TRBJ1-2; v_gene: TRBV5-8; d_gene: NA; CDR3aa: CASSLVGQNYGYTF
j_gene: TRBJ1-2; v_gene: TRBV6-5; d_gene: TRBD1; CDR3aa: CASSLEGAEGYGYTF
j_gene: TRBJ1-3; v_gene: TRBV6-6; d_gene: NA; CDR3aa: CASSPGLLGNTIYF
j_gene: TRBJ2-1; v_gene: TRBV11-1; d_gene: NA; CDR3aa: CASSLAGREQFF
j_gene: TRBJ1-5; v_gene: TRBV6-5; d_gene: TRBD1; CDR3aa: CASSQQGSNQPQHF
j_gene: TRBJ1-2; v_gene: TRBV7-9; d_gene: TRBD1; CDR3aa: CASSLAGQVSYTF
j_gene: TRBJ1-6; v_gene: TRBV12-3/TRBV12-4; d_gene: TRBD1; CDR3aa: CASSLGQGSPLHF
j_gene: TRBJ2-7; v_gene: TRBV4-1; d_gene: TRBD2; CDR3aa: CASSQAGTRGYEQYF
j_gene: TRBJ1-5; v_gene: TRBV19; d_gene: TRBD1; CDR3aa: CASGTDSFNQPQHF
j_gene: TRBJ1-5; v_gene: TRBV6-6; d_gene: NA; CDR3aa: CASSPAARGQPQHF
j_gene: TRBJ2-7; v_gene: TRBV6-2/TRBV6-3; d_gene: TRBD1; CDR3aa: CASSHRDRVYEQYF
j_gene: TRBJ1-5; v_gene: TRBV14; d_gene: NA; CDR3aa: CASSNTGMDQPQHF
j_gene: TRBJ2-3; v_gene: TRBV5-6; d_gene: NA; CDR3aa: CASSFFQGSTDTQYF
j_gene: TRBJ2-3; v_gene: TRBV7-9; d_gene: TRBD1; CDR3aa: CATTGTGSTDTQYF
j_gene: TRBJ1-1; v_gene: TRBV7-2; d_gene: NA; CDR3aa: CASSLDPGNTEAFF
j_gene: TRBJ2-7; v_gene: TRBV11-2; d_gene: TRBD2; CDR3aa: CASSRGGGSYEQYF
j_gene: TRBJ2-3; v_gene: TRBV18; d_gene: TRBD2; CDR3aa: CASSPGTSGAWDTQYF
j_gene: TRBJ2-1; v_gene: TRBV29-1; d_gene: TRBD2; CDR3aa: CSVAGTSWVTAQFF
j_gene: TRBJ2-5; v_gene: TRBV5-1; d_gene: NA; CDR3aa: CASSLQGRDQETQYF
j_gene: TRBJ2-6; v_gene: TRBV7-8; d_gene: TRBD1; CDR3aa: CASSWGTARSGANVLTF
j_gene: TRBJ2-3; v_gene: TRBV7-8; d_gene: TRBD1; CDR3aa: CASSLQGAVVADTQYF
j_gene: TRBJ1-1; v_gene: TRBV10-3; d_gene: TRBD1; CDR3aa: CAISQGGSLNTEAFF
j_gene: TRBJ1-2; v_gene: TRBV29-1; d_gene: TRBD1; CDR3aa: CSVGQGAEGYTF
j_gene: TRBJ2-7; v_gene: TRBV19; d_gene: TRBD1; CDR3aa: CASSGTGTGAYEQYF
j_gene: TRBJ2-2; v_gene: TRBV5-4; d_gene: TRBD1; CDR3aa: CASSLGDRSTGELFF
j_gene: TRBJ1-1; v_gene: TRBV27; d_gene: TRBD1; CDR3aa: CASSENRGQNTEAFF
j_gene: TRBJ2-7; v_gene: TRBV7-8; d_gene: NA; CDR3aa: CASSPRTGMDEQYF
j_gene: TRBJ2-7; v_gene: TRBV4-3; d_gene: TRBD1; CDR3aa: CASSQEGGQGISYEQYF
j_gene: TRBJ1-5; v_gene: TRBV6-5; d_gene: NA; CDR3aa: CASSPWGVNQPQHF
j_gene: TRBJ1-1; v_gene: TRBV5-1; d_gene: TRBD1; CDR3aa: CASSYGQGVDEAFF
j_gene: TRBJ2-2; v_gene: TRBV3-1/TRBV3-2; d_gene: NA; CDR3aa: CASSQVLLKRGSGELFF
j_gene: TRBJ2-7; v_gene: TRBV6-5; d_gene: NA; CDR3aa: CASSYTGTSSYEQYF
j_gene: TRBJ1-1; v_gene: TRBV5-4; d_gene: NA; CDR3aa: CASSPTGRGTEAFF
j_gene: TRBJ2-7; v_gene: TRBV6-2/TRBV6-3; d_gene: NA; CDR3aa: CASSYSPQGDEQYF